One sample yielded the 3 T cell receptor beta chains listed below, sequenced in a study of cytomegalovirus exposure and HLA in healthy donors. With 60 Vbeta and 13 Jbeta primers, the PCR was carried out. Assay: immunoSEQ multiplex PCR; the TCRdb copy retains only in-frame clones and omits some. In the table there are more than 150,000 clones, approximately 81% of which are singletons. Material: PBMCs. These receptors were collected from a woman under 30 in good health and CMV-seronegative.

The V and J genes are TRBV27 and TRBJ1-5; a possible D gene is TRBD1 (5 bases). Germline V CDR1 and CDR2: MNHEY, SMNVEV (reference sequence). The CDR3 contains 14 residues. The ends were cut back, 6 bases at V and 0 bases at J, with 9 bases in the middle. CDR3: CASRDRNSNQPQHF. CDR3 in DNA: TGTGCCAGCAGAGACAGAAATAGCAATCAGCCCCAGCATTTT.

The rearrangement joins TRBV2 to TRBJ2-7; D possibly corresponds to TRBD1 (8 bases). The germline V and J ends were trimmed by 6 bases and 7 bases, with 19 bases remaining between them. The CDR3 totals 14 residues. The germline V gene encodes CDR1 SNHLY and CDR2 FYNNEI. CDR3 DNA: TGTGCCAGCAGGCCCGGGACAGGAGCGGGGGAGCAGTACTTC. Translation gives CASRPGTGAGEQYF.

This chain's CDR3 is CASSVTGEKLFF. The CDR3 DNA reads TGTGCCAGCAGTGTGACAGGAGAAAAACTGTTTTTT. The J gene is TRBJ1-4, the V gene TRBV2, with D perhaps TRBD1 (6 bases). The V end lost 4 bases, the J end lost 8 bases, and 8 bases lay between the germline ends. The CDR3 has 12 amino acids. CDR1 and CDR2 from the germline V gene are SNHLY and FYNNEI.